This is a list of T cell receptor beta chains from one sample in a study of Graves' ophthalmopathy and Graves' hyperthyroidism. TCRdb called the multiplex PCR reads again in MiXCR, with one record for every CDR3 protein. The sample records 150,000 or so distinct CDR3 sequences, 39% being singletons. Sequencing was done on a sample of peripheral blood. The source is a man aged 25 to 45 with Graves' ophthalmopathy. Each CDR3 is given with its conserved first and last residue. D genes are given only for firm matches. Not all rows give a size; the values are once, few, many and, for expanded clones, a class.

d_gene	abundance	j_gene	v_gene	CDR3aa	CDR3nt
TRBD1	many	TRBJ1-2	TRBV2	CASKSQVQGTGYGYTF	TGTGCCAGCAAATCTCAGGTACAGGGGACAGGATATGGCTACACCTTC
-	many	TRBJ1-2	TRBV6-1	CASSDTPGRGSYGYTF	TGTGCCAGCAGTGATACCCCCGGTCGGGGGAGCTATGGCTACACCTTC
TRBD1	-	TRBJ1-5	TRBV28	CASTLWVGGNNQPQHF	TGTGCCAGCACCTTGTGGGTAGGGGGCAACAATCAGCCCCAGCATTTT
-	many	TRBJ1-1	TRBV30	CAWSEEVEAFF	TGTGCCTGGAGTGAGGAGGTCGAAGCTTTCTTT
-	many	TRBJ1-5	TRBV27	CASSRTASNQPQHF	TGTGCCAGCAGTCGGACGGCAAGCAATCAGCCCCAGCATTTT
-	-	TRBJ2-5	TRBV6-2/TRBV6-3	CASSSWGAGETQYF	TGTGCCAGCAGTTCCTGGGGGGCTGGTGAGACCCAGTACTTC
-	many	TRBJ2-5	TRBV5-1	CASSLEGVEQETQYF	TGCGCCAGCAGCTTGGAAGGGGTCGAGCAAGAGACCCAGTACTTC
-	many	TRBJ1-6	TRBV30	CAWSVQPGRINSPLHF	TGTGCCTGGAGTGTACAGCCCGGACGGATCAATTCACCCCTCCACTTT
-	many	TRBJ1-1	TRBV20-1	CSARDPTDYTEAFF	TGCAGTGCTAGAGATCCTACGGACTACACTGAAGCTTTCTTT
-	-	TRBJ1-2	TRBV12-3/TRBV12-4	CASSTYSETNYGYTF	TGTGCCAGCAGTACGTACAGTGAAACTAACTATGGCTACACCTTC
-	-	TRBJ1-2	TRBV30	CAGRGVYGYTF	TGTGCCGGACGAGGAGTTTATGGCTACACCTTC
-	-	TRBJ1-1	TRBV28	CASSPEGSGTGTEAFF	TGTGCCAGCAGTCCGGAGGGATCGGGGACGGGCACTGAAGCTTTCTTT
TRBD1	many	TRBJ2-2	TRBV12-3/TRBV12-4	CASSLARDSGELFF	TGTGCCAGCAGTTTAGCTAGGGACAGCGGGGAGCTGTTTTTT
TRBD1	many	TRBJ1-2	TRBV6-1	CASRPPLDRFIGGYTF	TGTGCCAGCAGACCGCCTTTGGACAGGTTCATCGGAGGCTACACCTTC
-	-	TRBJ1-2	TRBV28	CASSENTGTQYGYTF	TGTGCCAGCAGTGAAAATACCGGGACCCAGTATGGCTACACCTTC
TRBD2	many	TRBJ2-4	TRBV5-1	CASSPTSRGDIQYF	TGCGCCAGCAGCCCCACCTCGCGGGGGGACATTCAGTACTTC
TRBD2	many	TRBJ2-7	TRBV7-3	CASSMGQPGLARYEQYF	TGTGCCAGCAGCATGGGCCAGCCGGGACTAGCGCGGTACGAGCAGTACTTC
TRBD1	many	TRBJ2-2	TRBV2	CASTRRESYRGGPGELFF	TGTGCCAGCACCCGAAGAGAAAGTTACAGGGGTGGGCCCGGGGAGCTGTTTTTT
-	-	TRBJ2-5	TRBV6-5	CASSYSMSAGQGTQYF	TGTGCCAGCAGTTACTCGATGTCGGCAGGGCAAGGGACCCAGTACTTC
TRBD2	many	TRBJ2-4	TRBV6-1	CASSAGLAGESPYF	TGTGCCAGCAGTGCGGGACTAGCGGGAGAATCCCCGTACTTC
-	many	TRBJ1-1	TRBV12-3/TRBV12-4	CASSPVPGEAFF	TGTGCCAGCAGCCCCGTCCCAGGCGAAGCTTTCTTT
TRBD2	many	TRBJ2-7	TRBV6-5	CASRQGLAGSYEQYF	TGTGCCAGCAGACAGGGACTAGCGGGATCCTACGAGCAGTACTTC
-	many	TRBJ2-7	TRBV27	CASSLGGSGEQYF	TGTGCCAGCAGTTTAGGGGGGTCGGGCGAGCAGTACTTC
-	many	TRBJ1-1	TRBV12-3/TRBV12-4	CASTPGVPTEAFF	TGTGCCAGCACCCCTGGGGTGCCCACTGAAGCTTTCTTT
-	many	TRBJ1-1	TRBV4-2	CASSQNRNTEAFF	TGTGCCAGCAGCCAAAACCGGAACACTGAAGCTTTCTTT
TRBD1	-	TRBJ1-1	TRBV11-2	CASLTLRRRGHTEAFF	TGTGCCAGCCTTACTCTCAGGAGGAGGGGGCACACTGAAGCTTTCTTT
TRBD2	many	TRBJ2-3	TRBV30	CAWGRGAGRSDTQYF	TGTGCCTGGGGACGCGGAGCGGGACGGTCAGATACGCAGTATTTT
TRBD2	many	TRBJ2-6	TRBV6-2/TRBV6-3	CASSYLSGRSSGANVLTF	TGTGCCAGCAGTTACTTAAGCGGGAGGAGCTCTGGGGCCAACGTCCTGACTTTC
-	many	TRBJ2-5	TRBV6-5	CASSYSTGVGQETQYF	TGTGCCAGCAGTTACTCGACTGGGGTGGGGCAAGAGACCCAGTACTTC
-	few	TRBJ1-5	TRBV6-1	CASSSPGAGQPQHF	TGTGCCAGCAGCTCCCCAGGGGCGGGTCAGCCCCAGCATTTT
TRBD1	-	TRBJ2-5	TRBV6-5	CASSYSLGQGWETQYF	TGTGCCAGCAGTTACTCCTTGGGACAGGGATGGGAGACCCAGTACTTC
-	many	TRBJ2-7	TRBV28	CASSLADRNYEQYF	TGTGCCAGCAGTTTAGCGGACCGGAACTACGAGCAGTACTTC
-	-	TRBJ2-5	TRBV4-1	CASSPSLGGMEIQYF	TGCGCCAGCAGCCCCTCCTTAGGGGGGATGGAGATCCAGTACTTC
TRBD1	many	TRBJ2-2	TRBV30	CAWTGGITGELFF	TGTGCCTGGACAGGGGGCATCACCGGGGAGCTGTTTTTT